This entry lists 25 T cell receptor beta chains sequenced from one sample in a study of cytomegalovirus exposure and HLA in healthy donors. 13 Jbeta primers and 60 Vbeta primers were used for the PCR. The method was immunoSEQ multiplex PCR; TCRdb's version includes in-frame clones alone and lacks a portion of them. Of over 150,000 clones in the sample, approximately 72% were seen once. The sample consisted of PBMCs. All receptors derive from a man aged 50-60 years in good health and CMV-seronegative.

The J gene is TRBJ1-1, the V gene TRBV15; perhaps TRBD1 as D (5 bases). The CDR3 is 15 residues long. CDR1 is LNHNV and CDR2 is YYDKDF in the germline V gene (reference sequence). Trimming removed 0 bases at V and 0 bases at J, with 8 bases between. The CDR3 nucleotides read TGTGCCACCAGCAGAGACAGGGCTATGAACACTGAAGCTTTCTTT. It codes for CATSRDRAMNTEAFF.

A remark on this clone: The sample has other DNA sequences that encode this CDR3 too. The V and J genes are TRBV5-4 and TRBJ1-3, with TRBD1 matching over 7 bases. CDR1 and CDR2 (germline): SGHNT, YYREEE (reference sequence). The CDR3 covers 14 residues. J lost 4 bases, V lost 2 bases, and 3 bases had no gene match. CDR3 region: CASSLGGAGNTIYF. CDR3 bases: TGTGCCAGCAGCTTAGGGGGCGCAGGAAACACCATATATTTT. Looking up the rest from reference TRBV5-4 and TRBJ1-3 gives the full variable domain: ETGVTQSPTHLIKTRGQQVTLRCSSQSGHNTVSWYQQALGQGPQFIFQYYREEENGRGNFPPRFSGLQFPNYSSELNVNALELDDSALYLCASSLGGAGNTIYFGEGSWLTVV.

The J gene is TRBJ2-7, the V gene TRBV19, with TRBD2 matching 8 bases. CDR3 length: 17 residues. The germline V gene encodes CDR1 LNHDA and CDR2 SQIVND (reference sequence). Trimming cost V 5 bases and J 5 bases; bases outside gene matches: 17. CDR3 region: CASSSGGRAGGKNEQYF. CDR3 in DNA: TGTGCCAGTAGTTCCGGGGGACGGGCGGGGGGTAAGAACGAGCAGTACTTC.

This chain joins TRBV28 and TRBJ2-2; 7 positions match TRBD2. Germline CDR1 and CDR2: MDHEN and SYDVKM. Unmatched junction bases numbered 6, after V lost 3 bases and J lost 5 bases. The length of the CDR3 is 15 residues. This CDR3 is CASSLGGRWTGELFF. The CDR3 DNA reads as TGTGCCAGCAGTTTGGGAGGGCGGTGGACCGGGGAGCTGTTTTTT.

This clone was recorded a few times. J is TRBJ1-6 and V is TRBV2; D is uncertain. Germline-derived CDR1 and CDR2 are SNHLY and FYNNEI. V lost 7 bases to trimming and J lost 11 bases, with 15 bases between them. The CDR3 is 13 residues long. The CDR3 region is CASIFPGLPPLHF. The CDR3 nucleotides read TGTGCCAGCATTTTCCCTGGGCTGCCACCCCTCCACTTT.

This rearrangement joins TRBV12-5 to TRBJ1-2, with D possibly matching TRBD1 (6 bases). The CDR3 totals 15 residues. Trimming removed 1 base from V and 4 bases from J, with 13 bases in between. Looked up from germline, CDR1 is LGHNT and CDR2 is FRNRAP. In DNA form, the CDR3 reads TGTGCTAGTGGTTTGGCGGACAGCCCCTCCTATGGCTACACCTTC. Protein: CASGLADSPSYGYTF.

CDR3 sequence (DNA): TGTGCCAGCGCCACAGATCGGGGGGCGTTCGGAGCTTTCTTT. It specifies CASATDRGAFGAFF. The chain has TRBV5-4 and TRBJ1-1, with a tentative D call TRBD1 (6 bases). The V and J ends lost 7 bases and 10 bases respectively, with 23 bases between them. Germline V lookup: CDR1 SGHNT, CDR2 YYREEE (reference sequence). The CDR3 extends over 14 amino acids.

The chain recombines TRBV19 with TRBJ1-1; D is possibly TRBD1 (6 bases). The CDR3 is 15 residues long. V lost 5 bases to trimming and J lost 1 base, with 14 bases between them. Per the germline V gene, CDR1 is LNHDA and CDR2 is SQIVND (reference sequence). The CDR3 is CASSPPGHQNTEAFF. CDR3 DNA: TGTGCCAGTAGTCCTCCGGGACACCAGAACACTGAAGCTTTCTTT.

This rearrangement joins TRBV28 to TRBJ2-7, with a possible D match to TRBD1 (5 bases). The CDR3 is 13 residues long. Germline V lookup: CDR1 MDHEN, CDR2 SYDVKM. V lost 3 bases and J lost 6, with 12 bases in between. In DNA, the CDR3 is TGTGCCAGCAGTTTGGGTCGACAGCCCGAGCAGTACTTC. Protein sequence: CASSLGRQPEQYF.

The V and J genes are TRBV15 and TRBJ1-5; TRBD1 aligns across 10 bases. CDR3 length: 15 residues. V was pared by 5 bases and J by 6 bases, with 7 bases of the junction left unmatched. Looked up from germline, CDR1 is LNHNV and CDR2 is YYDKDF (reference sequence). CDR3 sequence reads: CATSGDRGYGQPQHF. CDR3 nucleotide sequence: TGTGCCACCAGCGGGGACAGGGGTTACGGTCAGCCCCAGCATTTT.

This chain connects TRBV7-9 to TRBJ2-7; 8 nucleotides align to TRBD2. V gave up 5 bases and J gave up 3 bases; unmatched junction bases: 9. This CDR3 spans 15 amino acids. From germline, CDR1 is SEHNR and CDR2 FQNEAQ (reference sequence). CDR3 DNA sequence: TGTGCCAGCAGCCCGCCGGGCGGGGGGAACTACGAGCAGTACTTC. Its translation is CASSPPGGGNYEQYF.

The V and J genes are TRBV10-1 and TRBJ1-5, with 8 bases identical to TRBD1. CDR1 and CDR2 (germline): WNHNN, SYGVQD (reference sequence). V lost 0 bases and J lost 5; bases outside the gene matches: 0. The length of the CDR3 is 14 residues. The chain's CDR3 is CASSESTGDQPQHF. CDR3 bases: TGCGCCAGCAGTGAGTCGACAGGGGATCAGCCCCAGCATTTT.

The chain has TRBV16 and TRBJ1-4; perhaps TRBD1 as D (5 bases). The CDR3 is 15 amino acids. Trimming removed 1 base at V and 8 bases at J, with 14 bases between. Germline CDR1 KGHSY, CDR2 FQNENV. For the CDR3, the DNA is TGTGCCAGCAGCCAATGGGATGGGGCTAGAGAAAAACTGTTTTTT. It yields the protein CASSQWDGAREKLFF.

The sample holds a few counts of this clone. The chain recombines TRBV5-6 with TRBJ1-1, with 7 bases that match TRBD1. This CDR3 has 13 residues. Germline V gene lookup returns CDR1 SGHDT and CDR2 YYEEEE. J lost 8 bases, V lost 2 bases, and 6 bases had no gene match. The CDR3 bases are TGTGCCAGCAGCTTAGACAGGGTATACGAAGCTTTCTTT. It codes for CASSLDRVYEAFF.

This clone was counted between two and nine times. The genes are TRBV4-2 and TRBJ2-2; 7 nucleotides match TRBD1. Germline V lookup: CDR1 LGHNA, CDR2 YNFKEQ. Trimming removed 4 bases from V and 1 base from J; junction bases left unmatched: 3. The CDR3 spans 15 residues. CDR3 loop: CASSLGQENTGELFF. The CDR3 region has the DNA TGTGCCAGCAGCCTCGGACAGGAGAACACCGGGGAGCTGTTTTTT.

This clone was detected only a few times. The CDR3 reads CASSQSTRGDTQYF. The CDR3 nucleotides are TGTGCCAGCAGCCAATCGACCAGGGGAGATACGCAGTATTTT. The chain links TRBV14 to TRBJ2-3, with TRBD1 as a possible D gene (6 bases). Trimming pared 2 bases from V and 5 bases from J, leaving 11 bases between. The germline V gene encodes CDR1 SGHDN and CDR2 FVKESK. This CDR3 is built from 14 residues.

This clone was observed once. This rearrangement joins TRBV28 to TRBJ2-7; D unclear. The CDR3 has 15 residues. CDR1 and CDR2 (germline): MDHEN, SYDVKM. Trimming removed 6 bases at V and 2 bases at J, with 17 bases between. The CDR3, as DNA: TGTGCCAGCAGATCCCCGTGGCCGGGTGCCTACGAGCAGTACTTC. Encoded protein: CASRSPWPGAYEQYF.

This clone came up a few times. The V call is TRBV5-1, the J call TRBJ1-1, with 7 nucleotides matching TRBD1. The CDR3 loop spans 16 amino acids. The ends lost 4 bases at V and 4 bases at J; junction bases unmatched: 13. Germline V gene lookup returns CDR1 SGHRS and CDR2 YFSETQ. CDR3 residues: CASSGGLTGAGTEAFF. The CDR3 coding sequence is TGCGCCAGCAGCGGGGGCCTAACAGGGGCGGGCACTGAAGCTTTCTTT.

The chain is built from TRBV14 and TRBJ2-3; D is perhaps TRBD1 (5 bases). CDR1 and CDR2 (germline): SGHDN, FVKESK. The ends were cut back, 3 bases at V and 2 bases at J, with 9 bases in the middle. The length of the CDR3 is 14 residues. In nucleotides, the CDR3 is TGTGCCAGCAGCCAGACAGATTTCACAGATACGCAGTATTTT. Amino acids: CASSQTDFTDTQYF.

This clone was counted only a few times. CDR3 amino acids: CASRRDSDSYEQYF. As DNA, the CDR3 is TGCGCCAGCAGGCGGGACAGCGACTCCTACGAGCAGTACTTC. The chain employs TRBV23-1 and TRBJ2-7; perhaps TRBD1 as D (7 bases). TRBV23-1 is annotated as an ORF whose role is uncertain. The CDR3 spans 14 residues. V lost 6 bases to trimming and J lost 0 bases, with 12 bases between them.

CDR3: CASSFHRGLYNSPLHF. CDR3 nucleotides: TGTGCCAGCAGCTTTCACAGGGGGCTCTATAATTCACCCCTCCACTTT. The rearrangement joins TRBV13 to TRBJ1-6, with 9 bases aligning to TRBD1. Germline CDR1 reads PRHDT; CDR2 reads FYEKMQ (reference sequence). Germline trimming cut 3 bases from V and 3 bases from J; bases unmatched to any gene: 3. The CDR3 sequence is 16 residues long.

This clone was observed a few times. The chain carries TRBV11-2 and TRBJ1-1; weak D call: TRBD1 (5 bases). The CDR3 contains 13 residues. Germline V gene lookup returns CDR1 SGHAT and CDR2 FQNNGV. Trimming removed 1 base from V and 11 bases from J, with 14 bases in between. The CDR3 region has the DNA TGTGCCAGCAGCTTAGCCTTCGGGGGTGTCGCTTTCTTT. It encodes CASSLAFGGVAFF.

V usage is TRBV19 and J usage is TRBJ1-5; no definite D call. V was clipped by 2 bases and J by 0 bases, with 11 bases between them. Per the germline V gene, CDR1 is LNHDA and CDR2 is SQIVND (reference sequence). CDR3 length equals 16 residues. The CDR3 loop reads CASSITGYYSNQPQHF. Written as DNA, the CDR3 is TGTGCCAGTAGTATAACGGGGTACTATAGCAATCAGCCCCAGCATTTT.

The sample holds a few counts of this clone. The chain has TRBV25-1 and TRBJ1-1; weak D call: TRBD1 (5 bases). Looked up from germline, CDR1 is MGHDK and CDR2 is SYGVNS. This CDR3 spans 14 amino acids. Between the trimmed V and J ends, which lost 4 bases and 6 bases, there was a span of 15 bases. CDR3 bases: TGTGCCAGCAGTGTAGGACAAGAGGCCGCTGAAGCTTTCTTT. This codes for CASSVGQEAAEAFF.

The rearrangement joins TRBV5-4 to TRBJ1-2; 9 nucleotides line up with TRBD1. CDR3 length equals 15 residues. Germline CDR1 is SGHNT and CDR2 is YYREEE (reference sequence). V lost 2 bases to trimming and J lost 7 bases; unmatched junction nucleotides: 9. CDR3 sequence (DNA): TGTGCCAGCAGCTTCGTTCGGGACAGGGCAGGTGGCTACACCTTC. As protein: CASSFVRDRAGGYTF.